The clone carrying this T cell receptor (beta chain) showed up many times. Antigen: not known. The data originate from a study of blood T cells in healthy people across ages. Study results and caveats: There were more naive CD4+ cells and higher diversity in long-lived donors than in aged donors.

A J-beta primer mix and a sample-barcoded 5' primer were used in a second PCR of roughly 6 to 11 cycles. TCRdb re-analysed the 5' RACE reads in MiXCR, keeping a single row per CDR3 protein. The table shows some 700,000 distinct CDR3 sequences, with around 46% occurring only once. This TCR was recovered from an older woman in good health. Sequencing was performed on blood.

The CDR3 DNA reads TGCAGTGCTAGAGGAGGAGGGGCCTACCAAGAGACCCAGTACTTC. Translating it yields CSARGGGAYQETQYF. The chain recombines TRBV20-1 with TRBJ2-5, with a weak D call TRBD2 (6 bases). This CDR3 comprises 15 residues. V was cut by 1 base and J by 0 bases, with 12 bases left in between. Germline V gives CDR1 DFQATT, CDR2 SNEGSKA (reference sequence).